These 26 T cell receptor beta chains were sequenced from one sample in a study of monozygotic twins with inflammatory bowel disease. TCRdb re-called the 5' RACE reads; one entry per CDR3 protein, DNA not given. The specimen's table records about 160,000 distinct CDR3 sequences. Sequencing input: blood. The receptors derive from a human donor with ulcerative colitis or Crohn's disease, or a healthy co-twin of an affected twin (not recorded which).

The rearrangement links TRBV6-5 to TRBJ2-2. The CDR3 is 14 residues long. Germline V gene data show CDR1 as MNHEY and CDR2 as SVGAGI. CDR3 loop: CASSYSLITGELFF.

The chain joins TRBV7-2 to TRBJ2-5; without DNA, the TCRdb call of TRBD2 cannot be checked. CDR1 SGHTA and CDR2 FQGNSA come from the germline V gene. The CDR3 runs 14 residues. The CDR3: CASLLRGYQETQYF.

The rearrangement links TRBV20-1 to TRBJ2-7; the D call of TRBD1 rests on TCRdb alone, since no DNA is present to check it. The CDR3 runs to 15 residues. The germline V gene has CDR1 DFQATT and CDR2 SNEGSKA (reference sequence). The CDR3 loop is CSARVGWLGAYEQYF.

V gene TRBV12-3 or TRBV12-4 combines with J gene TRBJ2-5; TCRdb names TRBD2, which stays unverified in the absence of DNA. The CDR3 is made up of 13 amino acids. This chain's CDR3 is CASIGGPQETQYF.

Here the CDR3 reads CASNGGLTDTQYF. The chain uses TRBV12-3 or TRBV12-4 and TRBJ2-3; TCRdb picks TRBD1, but there is no DNA to check that call. This CDR3 has 13 residues.

CDR3 protein: CASSLEWGSNYQPQHF. The V and J genes are TRBV7-2 and TRBJ1-5; absent DNA, TCRdb's TRBD1 call cannot be checked. The CDR3 runs to 16 residues. Germline V CDR1 and CDR2: SGHTA, FQGNSA.

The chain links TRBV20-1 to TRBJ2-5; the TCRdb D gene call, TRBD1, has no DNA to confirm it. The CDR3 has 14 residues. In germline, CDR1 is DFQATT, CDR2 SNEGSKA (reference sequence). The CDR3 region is CSAAGQGVQETQYF.

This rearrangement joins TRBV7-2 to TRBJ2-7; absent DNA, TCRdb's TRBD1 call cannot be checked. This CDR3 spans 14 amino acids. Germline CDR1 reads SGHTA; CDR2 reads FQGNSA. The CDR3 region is CASSATVLRPEQYF.

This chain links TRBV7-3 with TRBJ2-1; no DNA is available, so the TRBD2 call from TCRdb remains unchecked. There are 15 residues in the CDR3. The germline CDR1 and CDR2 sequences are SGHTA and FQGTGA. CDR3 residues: CASSLIVAGLNEQFF.

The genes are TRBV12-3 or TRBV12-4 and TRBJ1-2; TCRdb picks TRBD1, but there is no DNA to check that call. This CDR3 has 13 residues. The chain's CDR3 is CASSFGGANGYTF.

CDR3 sequence reads: CASSSGTGGDQPQHF. The genes are TRBV5-5 and TRBJ1-5; lacking DNA, the TRBD1 call made by TCRdb goes unchecked. This CDR3 region has 15 residues. CDR1 and CDR2 from the germline V gene are SGHKS and YYEKEE (reference sequence).

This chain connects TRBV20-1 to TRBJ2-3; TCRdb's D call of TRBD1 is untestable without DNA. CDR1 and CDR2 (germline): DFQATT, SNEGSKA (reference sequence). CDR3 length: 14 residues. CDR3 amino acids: CSARLATGGDTQYF.

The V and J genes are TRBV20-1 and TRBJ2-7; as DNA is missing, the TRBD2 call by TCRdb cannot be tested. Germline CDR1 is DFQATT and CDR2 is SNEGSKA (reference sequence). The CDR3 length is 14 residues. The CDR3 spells CSASPAGDSYEQYF.

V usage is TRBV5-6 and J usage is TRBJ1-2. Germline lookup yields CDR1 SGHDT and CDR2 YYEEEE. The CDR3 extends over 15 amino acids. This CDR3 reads CASSLAAAVNYGYTF.

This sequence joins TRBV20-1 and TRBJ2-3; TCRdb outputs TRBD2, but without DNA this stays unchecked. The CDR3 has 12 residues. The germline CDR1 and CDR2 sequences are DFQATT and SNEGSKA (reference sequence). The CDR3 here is CSAPSGTDTQYF.

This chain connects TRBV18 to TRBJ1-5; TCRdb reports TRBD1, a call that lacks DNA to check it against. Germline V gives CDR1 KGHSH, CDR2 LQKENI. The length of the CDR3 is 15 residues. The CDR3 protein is CASSRDSRTGQPQHF.

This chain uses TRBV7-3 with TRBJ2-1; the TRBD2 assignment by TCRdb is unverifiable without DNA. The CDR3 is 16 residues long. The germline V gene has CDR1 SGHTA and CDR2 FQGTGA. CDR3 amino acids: CASSLNGRASRNEQFF.

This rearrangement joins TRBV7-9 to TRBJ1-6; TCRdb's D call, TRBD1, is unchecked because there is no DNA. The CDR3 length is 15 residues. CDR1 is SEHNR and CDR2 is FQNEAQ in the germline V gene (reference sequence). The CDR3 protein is CASSPLGRIDSPLHF.

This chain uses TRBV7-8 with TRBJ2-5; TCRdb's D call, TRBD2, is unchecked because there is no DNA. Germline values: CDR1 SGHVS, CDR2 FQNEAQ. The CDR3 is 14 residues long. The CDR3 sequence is CASSPRRPPETQYF.

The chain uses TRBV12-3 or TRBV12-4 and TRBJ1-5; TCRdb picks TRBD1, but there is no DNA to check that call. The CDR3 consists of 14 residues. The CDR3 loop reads CASRTTGGDQPQHF.

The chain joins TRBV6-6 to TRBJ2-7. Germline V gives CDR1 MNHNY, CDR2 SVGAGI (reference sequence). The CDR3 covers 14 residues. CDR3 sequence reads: CASSRRQSSYEQYF.

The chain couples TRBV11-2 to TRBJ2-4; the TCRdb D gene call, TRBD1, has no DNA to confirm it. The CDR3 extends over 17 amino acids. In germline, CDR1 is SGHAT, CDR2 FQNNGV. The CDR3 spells CASSPPGTGSSKNIQYF.

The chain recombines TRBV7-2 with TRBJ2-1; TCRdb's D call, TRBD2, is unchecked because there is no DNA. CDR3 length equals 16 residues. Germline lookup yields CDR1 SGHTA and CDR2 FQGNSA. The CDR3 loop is CASSLEPGTANNEQFF.

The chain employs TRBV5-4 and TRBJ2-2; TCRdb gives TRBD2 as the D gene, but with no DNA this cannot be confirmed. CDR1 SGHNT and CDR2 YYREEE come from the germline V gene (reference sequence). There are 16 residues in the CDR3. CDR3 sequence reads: CASSPLLAGARGELFF.

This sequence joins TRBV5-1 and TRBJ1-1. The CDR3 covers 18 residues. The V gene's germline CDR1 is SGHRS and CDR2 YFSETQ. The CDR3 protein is CASSLAPDTRLQNTEAFF.

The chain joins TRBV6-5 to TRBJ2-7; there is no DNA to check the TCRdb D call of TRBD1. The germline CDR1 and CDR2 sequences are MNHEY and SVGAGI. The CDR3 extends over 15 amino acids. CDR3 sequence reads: CASSLTGTGMNEQYF.